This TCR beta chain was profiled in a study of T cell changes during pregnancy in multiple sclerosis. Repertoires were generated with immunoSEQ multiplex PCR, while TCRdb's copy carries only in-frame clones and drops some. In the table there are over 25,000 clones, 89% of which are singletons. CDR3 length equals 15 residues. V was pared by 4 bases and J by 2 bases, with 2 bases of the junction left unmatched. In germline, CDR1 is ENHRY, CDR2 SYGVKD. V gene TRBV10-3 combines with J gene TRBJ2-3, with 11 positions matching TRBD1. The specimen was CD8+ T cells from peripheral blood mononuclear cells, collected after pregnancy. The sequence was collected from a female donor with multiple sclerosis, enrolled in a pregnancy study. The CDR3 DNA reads TGTGCCATCAGTGGGGACAGGGGGGTCACAGATACGCAGTATTTT. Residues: CAISGDRGVTDTQYF.